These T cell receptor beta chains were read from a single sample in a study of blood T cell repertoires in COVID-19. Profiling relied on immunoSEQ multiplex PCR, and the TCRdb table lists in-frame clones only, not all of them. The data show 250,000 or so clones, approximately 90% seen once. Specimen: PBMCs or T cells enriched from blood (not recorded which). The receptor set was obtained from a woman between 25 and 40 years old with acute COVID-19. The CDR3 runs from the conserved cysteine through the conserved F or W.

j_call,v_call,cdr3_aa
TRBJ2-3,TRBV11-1,CASSSTTSGRPDTQYF
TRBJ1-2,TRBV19,CASSMDREVDGYTF
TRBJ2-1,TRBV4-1,CASSQGPSGSAEQFF
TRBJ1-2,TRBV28,CASSLGQGAIYGYTF
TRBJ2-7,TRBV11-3,CASSLGWGTSPYEQYF
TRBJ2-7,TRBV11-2,CASSQSDRDFGYEQYF
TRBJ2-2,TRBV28,CASSSQGGVVNTGELFF
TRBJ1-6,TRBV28,CASRSGQLVYNSPLHF
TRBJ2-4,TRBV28,CASSAGAKNIQYF
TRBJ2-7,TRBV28,CASSSGTDHSYEQYF
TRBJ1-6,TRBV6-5,CASRIGTATDSPLHF
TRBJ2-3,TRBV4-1,CASSQEPRTSGRSDTQYF
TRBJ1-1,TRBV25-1,CASSGVVGEAFF
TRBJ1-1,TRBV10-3,CAISESYRGDEAFF
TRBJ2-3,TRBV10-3,CAISPGLAGGGADTQYF
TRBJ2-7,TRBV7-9,CASSQDKDRGSYEQYF
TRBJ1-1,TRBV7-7,CASSPDTNTEAFF
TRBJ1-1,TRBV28,CASSSTELTEAFF
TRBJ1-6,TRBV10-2,CASSESHRTYSPLHF
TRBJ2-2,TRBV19,CASGDSADTGELFF
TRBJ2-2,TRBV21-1,CASSGTGRNTGELFF
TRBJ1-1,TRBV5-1,CASSLVGGDDEAFF
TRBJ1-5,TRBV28,CASSLAEGNQPQHF
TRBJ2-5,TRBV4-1,CASSQVGGQGQETQYF
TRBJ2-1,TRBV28,CASSSSASGDYNEQFF
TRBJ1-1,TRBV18,CASSPSQGSEAFF
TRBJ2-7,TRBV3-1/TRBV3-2,CASSPAEIRDKYF
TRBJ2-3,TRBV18,CASSPSADTQYF
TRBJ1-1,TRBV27,CASGGLRNTEAFF
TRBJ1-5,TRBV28,CASSLRGDTYQPQHF
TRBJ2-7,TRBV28,CATMTGEGYEQYF
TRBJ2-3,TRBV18,CASSPSGLAGDTDTQYF
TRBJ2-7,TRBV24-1,CATSGQASYGQYF
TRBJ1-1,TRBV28,CASSLDRGNTEAFF
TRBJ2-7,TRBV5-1,CASRPGTSGNYEQYF
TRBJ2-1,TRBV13,CASSLEDRGSYEQFF
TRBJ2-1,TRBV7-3,CASSLTAQEWSSYNEQFF
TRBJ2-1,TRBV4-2,CASSQDIGGSVMNEQFF
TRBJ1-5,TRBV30,CAWSRSRTGLNSNQPQHF
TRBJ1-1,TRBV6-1,CASSEISGRYTEAFF
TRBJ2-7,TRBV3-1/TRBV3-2,CASSSRGTSGNWQADEQYF
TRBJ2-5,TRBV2,CASSSRGTQETQYF
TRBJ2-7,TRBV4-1,CASSTPPQRGATYEQYF
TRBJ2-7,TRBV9,CASSVVLHRPSSYEQYF
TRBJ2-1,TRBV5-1,CASSPGGAAYNEQFF
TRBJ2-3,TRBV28,CASSLEAASTDTQYF
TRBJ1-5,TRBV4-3,CASSLNRDQPQHF
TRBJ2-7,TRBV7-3,CASSRTDSYEQYF
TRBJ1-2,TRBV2,CASSEQGPNYGYTF